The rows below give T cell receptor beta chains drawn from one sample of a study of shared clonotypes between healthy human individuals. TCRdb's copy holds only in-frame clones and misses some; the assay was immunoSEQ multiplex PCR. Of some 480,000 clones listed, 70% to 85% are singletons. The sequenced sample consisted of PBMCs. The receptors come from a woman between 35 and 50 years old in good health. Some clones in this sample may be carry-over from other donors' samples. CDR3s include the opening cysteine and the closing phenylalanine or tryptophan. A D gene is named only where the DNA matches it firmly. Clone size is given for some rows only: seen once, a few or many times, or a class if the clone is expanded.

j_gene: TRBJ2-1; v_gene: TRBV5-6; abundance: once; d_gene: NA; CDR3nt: TGTGCCAGCAGCTTGGGAAGGTGGTCCACCCACACTAACAATGAGCAGTTCTTC; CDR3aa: CASSLGRWSTHTNNEQFF
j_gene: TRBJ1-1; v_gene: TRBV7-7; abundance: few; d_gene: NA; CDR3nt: TGTGCTAGCAGCCAAGATTCTAACACTGAAGCTTTCTTT; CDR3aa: CASSQDSNTEAFF
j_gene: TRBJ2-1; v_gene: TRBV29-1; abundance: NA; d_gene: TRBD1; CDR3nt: TGCAGCGTTACAGGGGAACCCTCCTACAATGAGCAGTTCTTC; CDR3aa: CSVTGEPSYNEQFF
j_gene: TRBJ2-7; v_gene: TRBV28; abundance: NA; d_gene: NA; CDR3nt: TGTGCCAGCAGTTTGGCTTCTACCTACGAGCAGTACTTC; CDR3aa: CASSLASTYEQYF
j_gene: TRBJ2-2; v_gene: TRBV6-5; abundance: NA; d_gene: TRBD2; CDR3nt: TGTGCCAGCAGCCGACCAACTAGCGGGGCCGGGGAGCTGTTTTTT; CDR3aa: CASSRPTSGAGELFF
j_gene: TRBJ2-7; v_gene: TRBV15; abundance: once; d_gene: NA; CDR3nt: TGTGCCACCAGCGGCAGGACAGACTCCTACGAGCAGTACTTC; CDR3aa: CATSGRTDSYEQYF
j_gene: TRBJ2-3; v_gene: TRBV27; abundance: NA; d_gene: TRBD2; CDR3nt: TGTGCCAGCAGTTTATGGAGGGAGGGGTTCTCAGATACGCAGTATTTT; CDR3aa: CASSLWREGFSDTQYF
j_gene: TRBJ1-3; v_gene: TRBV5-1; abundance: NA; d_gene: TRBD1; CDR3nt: TGCGCCAGCAGCTTAGACAGGGCTAGCTCTGGAAACACCATATATTTT; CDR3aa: CASSLDRASSGNTIYF
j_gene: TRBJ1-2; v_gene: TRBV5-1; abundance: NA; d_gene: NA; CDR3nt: TGCGCCAGCAGCTCCAACCCAATAACTAACTATGGCTACACCTTC; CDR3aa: CASSSNPITNYGYTF
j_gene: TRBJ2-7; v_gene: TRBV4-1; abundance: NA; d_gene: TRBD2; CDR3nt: TGCGCCAGCAGCCAAGAGGGTGATAGCGGGAGTTACGAGCAGTACTTC; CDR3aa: CASSQEGDSGSYEQYF
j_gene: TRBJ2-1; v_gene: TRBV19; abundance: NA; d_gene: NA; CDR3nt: TGTGCCAGTAGTCCCGGACATACCCTCTACAACTTTGAGCAGTTCTTC; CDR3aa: CASSPGHTLYNFEQFF
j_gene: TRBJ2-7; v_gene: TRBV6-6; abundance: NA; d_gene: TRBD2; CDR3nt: TGTGCCAGCAGTTACTCCGGGGGGTTCAGGCGTGAGCAGTACTTC; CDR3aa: CASSYSGGFRREQYF
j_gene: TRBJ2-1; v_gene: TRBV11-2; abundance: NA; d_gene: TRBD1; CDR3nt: TGTGCCAGCAGCTCCGGACAGGGATGGTACAATGAGCAGTTCTTC; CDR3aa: CASSSGQGWYNEQFF
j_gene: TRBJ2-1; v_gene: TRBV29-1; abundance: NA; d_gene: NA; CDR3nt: TGCAGCACCATAGAACAGATGACTTACAATGAGCAGTTCTTC; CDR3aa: CSTIEQMTYNEQFF
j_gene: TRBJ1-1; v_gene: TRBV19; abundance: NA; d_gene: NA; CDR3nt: TGTGCCAGTAGTATATCTGGATACAACACTGAAGCTTTCTTT; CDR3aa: CASSISGYNTEAFF
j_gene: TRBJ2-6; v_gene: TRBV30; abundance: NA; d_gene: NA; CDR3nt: TGTGCCTTAGTAAGGGGGGCGCTTGGGGCCAACGTCCTGACTTTC; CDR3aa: CALVRGALGANVLTF
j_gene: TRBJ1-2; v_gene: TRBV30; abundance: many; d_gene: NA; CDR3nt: TGTGCCTGGACCAAGGGTGGCGACTATGGCTACACCTTC; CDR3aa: CAWTKGGDYGYTF
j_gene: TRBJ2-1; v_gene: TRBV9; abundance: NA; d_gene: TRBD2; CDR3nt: TGTGCCAGCAGCGTAGGAGGCGGGAGTCTCTCCTACAATGAGCAGTTCTTC; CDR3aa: CASSVGGGSLSYNEQFF
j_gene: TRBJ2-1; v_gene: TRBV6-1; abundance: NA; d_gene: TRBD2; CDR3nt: TGTGCCAGCAGGGATAGCGGGAGGGGTAAGGATGAGCAGTTCTTC; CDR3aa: CASRDSGRGKDEQFF
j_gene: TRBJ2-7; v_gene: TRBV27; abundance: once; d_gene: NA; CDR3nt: TGTGCCAGCAGTTTCCGAGTTGAGGCCCACTACGAGCAGTACTTC; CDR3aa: CASSFRVEAHYEQYF
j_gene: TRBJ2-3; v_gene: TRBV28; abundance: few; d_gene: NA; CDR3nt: TGTGCCGCAGTGGGCCTGGATACGCAGTATTTT; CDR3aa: CAAVGLDTQYF
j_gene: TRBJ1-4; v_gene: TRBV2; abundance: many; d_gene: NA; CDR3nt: TGTGCCAGCAGTGAAGGTGACAGTCAAAAACTGTTTTTT; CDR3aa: CASSEGDSQKLFF
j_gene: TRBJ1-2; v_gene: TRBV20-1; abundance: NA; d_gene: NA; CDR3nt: TGCAGTGCTAGAGGCGCCTATGGCTACACCTTC; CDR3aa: CSARGAYGYTF
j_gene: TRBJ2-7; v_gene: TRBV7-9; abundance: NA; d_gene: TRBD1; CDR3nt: TGTGCCAGCAGGAGACAGGGGAGCAGCGAGCAGTACTTC; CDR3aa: CASRRQGSSEQYF
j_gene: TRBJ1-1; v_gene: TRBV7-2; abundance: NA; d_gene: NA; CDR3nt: TGTGCCAGCAGCTTCTCCGGTTCGTATGGGGCTCCCCACGTCTTT; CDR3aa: CASSFSGSYGAPHVF
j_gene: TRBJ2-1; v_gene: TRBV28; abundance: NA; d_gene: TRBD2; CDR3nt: TGTGCCAGCAGGTCTAGCGGGAGTGGGAATGAGCAGTTCTTC; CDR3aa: CASRSSGSGNEQFF
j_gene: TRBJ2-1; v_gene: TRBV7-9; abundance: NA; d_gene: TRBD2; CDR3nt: TGTGCCAGCAGCCCGGGACTAGCGGGCTCCTACAATGAGCAGTTCTTC; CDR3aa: CASSPGLAGSYNEQFF
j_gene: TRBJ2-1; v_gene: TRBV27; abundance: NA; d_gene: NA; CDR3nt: TGTGCCAGCAGTTTCTCTCGCTACTCCTACAATGAGCAGTTCTTC; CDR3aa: CASSFSRYSYNEQFF
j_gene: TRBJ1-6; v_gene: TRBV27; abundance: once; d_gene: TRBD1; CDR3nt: TGTGCCAGCACCCAGCAGGGGGCGCATTCACCCCTCCACTTT; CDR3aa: CASTQQGAHSPLHF
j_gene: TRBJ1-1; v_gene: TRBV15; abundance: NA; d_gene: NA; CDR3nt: TGTGCCACCAGCATAGTACGGGCCTCTGAAGCTTTCTTT; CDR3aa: CATSIVRASEAFF
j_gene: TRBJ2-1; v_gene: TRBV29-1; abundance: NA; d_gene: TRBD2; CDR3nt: TGCAGCGTTGATCTGCTAGCGGGTATCAATGAGCAGTTCTTC; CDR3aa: CSVDLLAGINEQFF
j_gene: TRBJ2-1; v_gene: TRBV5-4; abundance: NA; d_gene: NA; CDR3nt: TGTGCCAGCACCATCGGTAACTACTACAATGAGCAGTTCTTC; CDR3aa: CASTIGNYYNEQFF
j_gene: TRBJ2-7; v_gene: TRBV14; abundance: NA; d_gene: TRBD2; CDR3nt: TGTGCCAGCAGCCAAGAACTAGCGGGAGCCGAGCAGTACTTC; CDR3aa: CASSQELAGAEQYF
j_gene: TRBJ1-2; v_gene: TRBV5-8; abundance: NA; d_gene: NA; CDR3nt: TGTGCCAGCAGCTCTCTGCCTCGGGGCTACACCTTC; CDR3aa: CASSSLPRGYTF
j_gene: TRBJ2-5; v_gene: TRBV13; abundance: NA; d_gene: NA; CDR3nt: TGTGCCAGCAGCCCATGGACGTCTAGAGGGGAGACCCAGTACTTC; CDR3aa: CASSPWTSRGETQYF
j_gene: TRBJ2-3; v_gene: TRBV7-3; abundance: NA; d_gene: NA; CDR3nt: TGTGCCAGCAGCTTAAACAGGGAGGATACGCAGTATTTT; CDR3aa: CASSLNREDTQYF
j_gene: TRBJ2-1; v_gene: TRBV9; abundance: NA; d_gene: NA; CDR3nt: TGTGCCAGCAGCGTAGCTTCGTCTAGACAGACTTACAATGAGCAGTTCTTC; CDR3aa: CASSVASSRQTYNEQFF
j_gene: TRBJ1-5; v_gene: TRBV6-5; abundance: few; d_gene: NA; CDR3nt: TGTGCCAGCAGCCCCGACAGGAGGTACAATCAGCCCCAGCATTTT; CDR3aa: CASSPDRRYNQPQHF
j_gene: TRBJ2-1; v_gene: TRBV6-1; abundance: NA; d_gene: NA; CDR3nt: TGTGCCAGCACCCTTCCCGGGTTCTTGAGTCCGTTCTTC; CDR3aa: CASTLPGFLSPFF
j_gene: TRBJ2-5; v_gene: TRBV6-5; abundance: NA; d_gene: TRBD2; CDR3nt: TGTGCCAGCAGTTACTTAGCGGGACGAGAGACCCAGTACTTC; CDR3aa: CASSYLAGRETQYF
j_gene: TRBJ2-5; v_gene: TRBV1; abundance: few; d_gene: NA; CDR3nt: TGCACCAGCAGCCAGCGGACTAGCGGGAGAACAGCTAGGGAGCAGTACTTC; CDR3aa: CTSSQRTSGRTAREQYF
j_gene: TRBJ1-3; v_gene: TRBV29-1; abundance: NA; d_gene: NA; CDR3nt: TGCAGCGTTGTGACAAACGGAAACACCATATATTTT; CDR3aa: CSVVTNGNTIYF
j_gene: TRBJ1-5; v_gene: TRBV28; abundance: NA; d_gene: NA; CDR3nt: TGTGCCAGCAGTTTTATTGAAAGCAATCAGCCCCAGCATTTT; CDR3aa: CASSFIESNQPQHF
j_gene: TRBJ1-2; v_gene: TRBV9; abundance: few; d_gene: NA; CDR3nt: TGTGCCAGCAGCGTGGACCCTCAATGGGGTGAGGGAAACTATGGCTACACCTTC; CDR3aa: CASSVDPQWGEGNYGYTF
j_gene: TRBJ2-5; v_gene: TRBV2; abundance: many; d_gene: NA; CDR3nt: TGTGCCAGCAGTCCCCGGGTAGAGGGAGAGACCCAGTACTTC; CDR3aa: CASSPRVEGETQYF
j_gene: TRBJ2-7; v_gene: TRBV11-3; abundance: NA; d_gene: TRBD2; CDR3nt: TGTGCCAGCAGCGCCGGGGGGGGTTCGACCTACGAGCAGTACTTC; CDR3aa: CASSAGGGSTYEQYF
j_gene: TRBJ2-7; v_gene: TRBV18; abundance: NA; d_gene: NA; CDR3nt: TGTGCCAGCTCACCACCGTCCGGGTACGAGCAGTACTTC; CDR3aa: CASSPPSGYEQYF
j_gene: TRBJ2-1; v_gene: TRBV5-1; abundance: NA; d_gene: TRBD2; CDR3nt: TGCGCCAGCGGTCCTAGCGGGAGTCAGTATGAGCAGTTCTTC; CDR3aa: CASGPSGSQYEQFF
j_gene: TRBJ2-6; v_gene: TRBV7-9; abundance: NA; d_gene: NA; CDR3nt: TGTGCCATCCCCCCCAGCTCTGGGGCCAACGTCCTGACTTTC; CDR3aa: CAIPPSSGANVLTF
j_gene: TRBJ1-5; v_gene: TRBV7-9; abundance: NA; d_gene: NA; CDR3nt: TGTGCCAGCAGCCCCGGACGGCATCAGCCCCAGCATTTT; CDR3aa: CASSPGRHQPQHF